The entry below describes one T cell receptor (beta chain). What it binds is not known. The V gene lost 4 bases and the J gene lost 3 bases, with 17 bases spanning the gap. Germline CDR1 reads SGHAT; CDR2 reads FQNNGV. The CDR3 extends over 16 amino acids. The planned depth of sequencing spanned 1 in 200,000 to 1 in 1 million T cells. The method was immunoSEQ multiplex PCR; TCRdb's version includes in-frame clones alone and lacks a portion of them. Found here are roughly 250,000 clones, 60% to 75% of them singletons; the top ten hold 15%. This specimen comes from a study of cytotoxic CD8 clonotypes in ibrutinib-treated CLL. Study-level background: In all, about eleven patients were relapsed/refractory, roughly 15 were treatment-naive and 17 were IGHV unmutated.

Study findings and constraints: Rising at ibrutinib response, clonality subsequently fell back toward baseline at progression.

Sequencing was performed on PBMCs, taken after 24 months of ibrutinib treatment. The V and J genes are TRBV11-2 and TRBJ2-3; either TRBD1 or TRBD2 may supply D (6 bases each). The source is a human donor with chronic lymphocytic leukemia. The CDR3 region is CASSSPGARVTDTQYF. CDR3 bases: TGTGCCAGCAGCTCTCCGGGGGCGCGGGTGACAGATACGCAGTATTTT. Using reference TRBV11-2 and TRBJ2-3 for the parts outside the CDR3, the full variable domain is EAGVAQSPRYKIIEKRQSVAFWCNPISGHATLYWYQQILGQGPKLLIQFQNNGVVDDSQLPKDRFSAERLKGVDSTLKIQPAKLEDSAVYLCASSSPGARVTDTQYFGPGTRLTVL.